Following are 7 T cell receptor beta chains from one sample sequenced in a study of regulatory T cells in long-lasting Graves disease. Time point indicated: newly diagnosed GD, antithyroid drugs for less than 3 months. Researchers made the TCR library from RNA that was extracted from PBMCs. CDR3 regions were amplified by Arm-PCR using iRepertoire HTBI primers to build TCR beta libraries. MiXCR, run by TCRdb on the multiplex PCR reads, gives a single entry per CDR3 protein. The table includes fewer than 550,000 distinct CDR3 sequences, around 16% detected once. The same sample was also used in a study of T cells in Graves' hyperthyroidism and ophthalmopathy.

This specimen was peripheral blood mononuclear cells (PBMCs), taken at new diagnosis, from a patient treated with antithyroid drugs. The source is a woman aged 35 to 59 with Graves disease.

V and J are TRBV6-5 and TRBJ2-7; D may be TRBD2 (6 bases). CDR3 length: 16 amino acids. Trimming pared 4 bases from V and 9 bases from J, leaving 25 bases between. Per the germline V gene, CDR1 is MNHEY and CDR2 is SVGAGI. The CDR3 loop reads CASSSPPRVHGSRQYF. DNA of the CDR3: TGTGCCAGCAGTTCCCCCCCCAGAGTCCACGGGAGTCGGCAGTACTTC.

This clonotype occurred many times. The rearrangement joins TRBV11-2 to TRBJ2-7; perhaps D is TRBD1 or TRBD2 (5 bases each). This CDR3 is 14 amino acids long. Trimming left V 5 bases short and J 3 bases short, with 14 bases between. CDR1 is SGHAT, CDR2 FQNNGV, per germline. For the CDR3, the DNA is TGTGCCAGCAGCCCCTCCGGGACCATCTACGAGCAGTACTTC. Protein sequence: CASSPSGTIYEQYF.

This clonotype has just a few counts. The chain joins TRBV19 to TRBJ2-7; TRBD1 agrees at 8 bases. Losses at the gene ends were 3 bases for V and 0 bases for J; bases not matched to a gene: 4. The germline V gene has CDR1 LNHDA and CDR2 SQIVND (reference sequence). This CDR3 is 15 amino acids long. The CDR3 sequence is CASSMDREYSYEQYF. CDR3 sequence (DNA): TGTGCCAGTAGTATGGACAGGGAATACTCCTACGAGCAGTACTTC.

This clonotype was seen ten or more times. V and J are TRBV11-1 and TRBJ2-5; perhaps TRBD2 as D (6 bases). The length of the CDR3 is 13 residues. Germline CDR1 reads SGHAT; CDR2 reads FQDESV (reference sequence). Trimming took off 4 bases at V and 5 bases at J, with 11 bases between the two ends. CDR3 in DNA: TGTGCCAGCAGCTCTAGCGCCCCGGAGACCCAGTACTTC. Its translation is CASSSSAPETQYF.

This clonotype appeared many times. The rearrangement uses TRBV4-1 and TRBJ2-5; no reliable D call. Trimming left V 1 base short and J 3 bases short, with 9 bases between. Per germline, CDR1 MGHRA and CDR2 YSYEKL. CDR3 size: 14 residues. CDR3: CASSQVLQKETQYF. In DNA, the CDR3 is TGCGCCAGCAGCCAAGTTTTACAGAAAGAGACCCAGTACTTC.

This clonotype has a handful of counts. The chain uses TRBV9 and TRBJ2-1, with 7 bases that match TRBD1. CDR3 length: 13 amino acids. Per the germline V gene, CDR1 is SGDLS and CDR2 is YYNGEE. V lost 4 bases to trimming and J lost 9 bases; unmatched junction nucleotides: 7. DNA for the CDR3: TGTGCCAGCAGCAACACAGGGGTAGGTGAGCAGTTCTTC. This codes for CASSNTGVGEQFF.

This clonotype was seen more than once but under ten times. The chain combines TRBV4-1 with TRBJ1-6, with D possibly TRBD1 on 6 matching bases. Germline V gives CDR1 MGHRA, CDR2 YSYEKL. The V and J ends lost 4 bases and 8 bases respectively, with 12 bases between them. This CDR3 is built from 14 residues. The CDR3, as DNA: TGCGCCAGCAGCCCCTACAGGGATGATTCACCCCTCCACTTT. As protein: CASSPYRDDSPLHF.